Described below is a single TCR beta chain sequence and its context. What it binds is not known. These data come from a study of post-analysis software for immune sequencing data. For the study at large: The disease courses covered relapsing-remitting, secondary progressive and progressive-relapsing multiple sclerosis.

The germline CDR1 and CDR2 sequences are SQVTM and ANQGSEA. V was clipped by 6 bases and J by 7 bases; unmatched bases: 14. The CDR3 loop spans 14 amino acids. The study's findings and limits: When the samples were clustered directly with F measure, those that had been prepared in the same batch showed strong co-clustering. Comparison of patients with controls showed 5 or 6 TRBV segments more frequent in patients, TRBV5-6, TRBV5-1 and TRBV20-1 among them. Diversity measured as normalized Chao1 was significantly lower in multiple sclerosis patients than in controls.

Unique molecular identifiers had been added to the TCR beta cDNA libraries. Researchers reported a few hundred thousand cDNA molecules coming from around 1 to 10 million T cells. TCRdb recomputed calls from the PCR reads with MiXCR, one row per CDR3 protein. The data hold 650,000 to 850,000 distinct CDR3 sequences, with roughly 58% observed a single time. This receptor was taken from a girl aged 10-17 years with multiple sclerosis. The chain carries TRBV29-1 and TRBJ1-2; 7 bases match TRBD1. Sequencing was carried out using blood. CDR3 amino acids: CSVLWQGQYSGYTF. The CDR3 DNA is TGCAGCGTCCTCTGGCAGGGACAGTACTCTGGCTACACCTTC.